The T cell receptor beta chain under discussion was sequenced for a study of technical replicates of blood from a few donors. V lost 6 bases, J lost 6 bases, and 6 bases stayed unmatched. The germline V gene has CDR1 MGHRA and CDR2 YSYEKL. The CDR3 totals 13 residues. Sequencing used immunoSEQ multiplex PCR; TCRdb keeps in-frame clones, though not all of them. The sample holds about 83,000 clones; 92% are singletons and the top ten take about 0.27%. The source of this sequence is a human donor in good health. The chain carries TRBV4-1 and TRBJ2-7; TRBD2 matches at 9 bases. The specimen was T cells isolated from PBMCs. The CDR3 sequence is CASRELAGVEQYF. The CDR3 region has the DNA TGCGCCAGCAGGGAACTAGCGGGTGTCGAGCAGTACTTC.